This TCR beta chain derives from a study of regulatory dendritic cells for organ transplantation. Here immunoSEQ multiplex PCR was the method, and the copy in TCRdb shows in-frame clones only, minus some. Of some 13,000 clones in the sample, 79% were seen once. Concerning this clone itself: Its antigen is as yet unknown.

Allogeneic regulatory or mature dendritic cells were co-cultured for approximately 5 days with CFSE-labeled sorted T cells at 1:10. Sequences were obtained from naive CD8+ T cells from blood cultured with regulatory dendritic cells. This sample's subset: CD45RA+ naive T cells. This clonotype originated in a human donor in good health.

CDR3 in amino acids: CASSLAEDRGHNDGYTF. CDR3 in DNA: TGTGCCAGCAGCTTAGCGGAGGACAGGGGCCACAATGATGGCTACACCTTC. The J gene is TRBJ1-2, the V gene TRBV7-6; 9 bases agree with TRBD1. This CDR3 region has 17 residues. The germline gives CDR1 SGHVS, CDR2 FNYEAQ. J lost 6 bases, V lost 0 bases, and 11 bases had no gene match. The variable domain in full, completed from reference TRBV7-6 and TRBJ1-2, reads GAGVSQSPRYKVTKRGQDVALRCDPISGHVSLYWYRQALGQGPEFLTYFNYEAQQDKSGLPNDRFSAERPEGSISTLTIQRTEQRDSAMYRCASSLAEDRGHNDGYTFGSGTRLTVV.